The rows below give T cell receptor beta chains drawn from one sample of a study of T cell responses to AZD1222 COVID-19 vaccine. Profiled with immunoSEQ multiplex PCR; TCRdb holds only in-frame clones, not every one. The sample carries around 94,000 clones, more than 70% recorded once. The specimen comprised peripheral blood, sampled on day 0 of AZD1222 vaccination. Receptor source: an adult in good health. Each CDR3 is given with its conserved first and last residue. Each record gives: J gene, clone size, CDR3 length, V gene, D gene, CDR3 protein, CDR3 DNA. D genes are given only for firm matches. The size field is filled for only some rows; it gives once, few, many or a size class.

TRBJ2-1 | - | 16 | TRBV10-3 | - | CAISESRSVVANEQFF | TGTGCCATCAGTGAGTCTCGGAGTGTTGTGGCCAATGAGCAGTTCTTC
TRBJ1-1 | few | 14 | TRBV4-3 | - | CASSQQGAGSEAFF | TGCGCCAGCAGCCAACAGGGAGCGGGATCTGAAGCTTTCTTT
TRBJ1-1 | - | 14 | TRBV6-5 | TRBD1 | CASTPDRANTEAFF | TGTGCCAGCACCCCGGACAGGGCGAACACTGAAGCTTTCTTT
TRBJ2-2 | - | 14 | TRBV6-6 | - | CASSLPTNTGELFF | TGTGCCAGCAGTTTACCAACGAACACCGGGGAGCTGTTTTTT
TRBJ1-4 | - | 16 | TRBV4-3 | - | CASSQATGTQNEKLFF | TGCGCCAGCAGCCAAGCAACCGGGACCCAGAATGAAAAACTGTTTTTT
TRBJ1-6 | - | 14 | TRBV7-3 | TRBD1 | CASSLGSRGAPLHF | TGTGCCAGCAGCTTAGGCTCCAGGGGGGCACCCCTCCACTTT
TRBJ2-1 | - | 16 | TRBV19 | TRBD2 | CASRLEAGGTYNEQFF | TGTGCCAGTAGGCTCGAGGCGGGAGGGACCTACAATGAGCAGTTCTTC
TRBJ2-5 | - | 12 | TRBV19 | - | CASMGGTETQYF | TGTGCCAGTATGGGGGGTACGGAGACCCAGTACTTC
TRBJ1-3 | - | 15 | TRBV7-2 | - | CASSLGGFSGNTIYF | TGTGCCAGCAGCTTAGGGGGGTTCTCTGGAAACACCATATATTTT
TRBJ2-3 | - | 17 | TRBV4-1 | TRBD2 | CASSPRLAGTSTDTQYF | TGCGCCAGCAGCCCCAGATTAGCGGGGACTAGCACAGATACGCAGTATTTT
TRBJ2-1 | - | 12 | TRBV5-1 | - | CASSPLRRDWFF | TGCGCCAGCAGCCCCTTGAGGCGGGATTGGTTCTTC
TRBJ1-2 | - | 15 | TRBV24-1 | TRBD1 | CATSDPGQGRDGYTF | TGTGCCACCAGTGATCCGGGACAGGGTAGGGATGGCTACACCTTC
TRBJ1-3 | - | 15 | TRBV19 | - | CASQDSVFSGNTIYF | TGTGCCAGTCAGGACAGCGTCTTCTCTGGAAACACCATATATTTT
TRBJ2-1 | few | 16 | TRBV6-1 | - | CASSEAGAGSYNEQFF | TGTGCCAGCAGTGAAGCGGGAGCAGGGTCCTACAATGAGCAGTTCTTC
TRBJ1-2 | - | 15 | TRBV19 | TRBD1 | CASNGPGQASYGYTF | TGTGCCAGTAATGGTCCGGGACAGGCCTCCTATGGCTACACCTTC
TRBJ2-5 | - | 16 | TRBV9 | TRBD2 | CASSVGSLAGGETQYF | TGTGCCAGCAGCGTAGGGTCACTAGCGGGAGGGGAGACCCAGTACTTC
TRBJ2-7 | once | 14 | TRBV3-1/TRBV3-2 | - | CASSLGTYRYEQYF | TGTGCCAGCAGCCTCGGGACATATCGCTACGAGCAGTACTTC
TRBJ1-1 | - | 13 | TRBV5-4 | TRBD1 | CASSMGTGTEAFF | TGTGCCAGCAGCATGGGGACAGGCACTGAAGCTTTCTTT
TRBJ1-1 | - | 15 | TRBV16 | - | CASSRAGRQNTEAFF | TGTGCCAGCAGCCGGGCGGGACGGCAGAACACTGAAGCTTTCTTT
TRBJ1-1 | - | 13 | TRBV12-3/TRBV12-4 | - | CASRQDRSAEAFF | TGTGCCAGCAGGCAGGACAGATCCGCTGAAGCTTTCTTT
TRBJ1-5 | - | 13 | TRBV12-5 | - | CASGGSGNQPQHF | TGTGCTAGTGGCGGGTCGGGCAATCAGCCCCAGCATTTT
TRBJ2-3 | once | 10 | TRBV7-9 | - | CASSSDTQYF | TGTGCCAGCAGTTCGGATACGCAGTATTTT
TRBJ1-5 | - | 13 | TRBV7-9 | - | CASAPSANQPQHF | TGTGCCAGCGCGCCGTCGGCTAATCAGCCCCAGCATTTT
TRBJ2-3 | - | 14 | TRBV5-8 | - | CASSFGPSGDTQYF | TGTGCCAGCAGCTTCGGTCCCTCGGGCGATACGCAGTATTTT
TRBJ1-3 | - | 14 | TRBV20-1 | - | CSASMGSSGNTIYF | TGCAGTGCTAGTATGGGGAGCAGTGGAAACACCATATATTTT
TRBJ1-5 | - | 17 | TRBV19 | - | CASSIVSRTYSNQPQHF | TGTGCCAGTAGTATAGTTAGCAGAACTTATAGCAATCAGCCCCAGCATTTT
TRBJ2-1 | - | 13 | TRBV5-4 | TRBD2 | CASSQVSGVEQFF | TGTGCCAGCAGTCAGGTTAGCGGGGTTGAGCAGTTCTTC
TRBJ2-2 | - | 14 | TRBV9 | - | CASSVGGNTGELFF | TGTGCCAGCAGCGTAGGAGGGAACACCGGGGAGCTGTTTTTT
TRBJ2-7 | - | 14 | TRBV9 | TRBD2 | CASSVESRESEQYF | TGTGCCAGCAGCGTAGAGTCGCGGGAGTCCGAGCAGTACTTC
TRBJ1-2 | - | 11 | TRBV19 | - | CASSLYGGYTF | TGTGCCAGTTCCCTCTACGGGGGCTACACCTTC
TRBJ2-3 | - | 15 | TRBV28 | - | CASSLVGGSTDTQYF | TGTGCCAGCAGTTTGGTGGGGGGAAGCACAGATACGCAGTATTTT
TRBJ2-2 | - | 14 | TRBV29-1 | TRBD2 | CSVRRAGEIGELFF | TGCAGCGTTAGAAGAGCGGGAGAAATCGGGGAGCTGTTTTTT
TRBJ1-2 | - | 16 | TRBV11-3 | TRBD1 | CASSSGTGSVVYGYTF | TGTGCCAGCAGCTCCGGGACAGGGAGTGTCGTCTATGGCTACACCTTC
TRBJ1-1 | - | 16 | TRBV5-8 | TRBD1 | CASRPGTGGLTPEAFF | TGTGCCAGCAGGCCCGGGACAGGGGGCTTGACCCCTGAAGCTTTCTTT
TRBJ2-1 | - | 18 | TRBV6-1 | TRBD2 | CASSVGGTWTRKSNEQFF | TGTGCCAGCAGTGTGGGGGGGACTTGGACTCGAAAGTCCAATGAGCAGTTCTTC
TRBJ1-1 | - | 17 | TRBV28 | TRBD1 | CASSLYRGRPMNTEAFF | TGTGCCAGCAGTTTATACAGGGGGCGCCCAATGAACACTGAAGCTTTCTTT
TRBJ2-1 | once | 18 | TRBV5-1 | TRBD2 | CASSLAGTSRSSYNEQFF | TGCGCCAGCAGCTTAGCGGGGACTAGCAGAAGCTCCTACAATGAGCAGTTCTTC
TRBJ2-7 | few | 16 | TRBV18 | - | CASSRVGGSSSYEQYF | TGTGCCAGCTCCCGCGTAGGCGGGTCTAGCTCCTACGAGCAGTACTTC
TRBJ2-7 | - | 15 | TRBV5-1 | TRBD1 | CASSEGTARSDEQYF | TGCGCCAGCAGCGAAGGGACAGCCCGATCAGACGAGCAGTACTTC
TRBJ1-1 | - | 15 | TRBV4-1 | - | CASSQSGTVNTEAFF | TGCGCCAGCAGCCAATCCGGGACGGTGAACACTGAAGCTTTCTTT
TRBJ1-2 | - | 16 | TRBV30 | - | CAWSEGTPPSGYGYTF | TGTGCCTGGAGTGAAGGGACACCCCCCTCTGGCTATGGCTACACCTTC
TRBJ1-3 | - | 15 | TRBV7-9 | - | CASSERRFSGNTIYF | TGTGCCAGCAGCGAGCGGAGATTCTCTGGAAACACCATATATTTT
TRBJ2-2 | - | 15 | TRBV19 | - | CASRSGSANTGELFF | TGTGCCAGCCGAAGCGGCTCCGCGAACACCGGGGAGCTGTTTTTT
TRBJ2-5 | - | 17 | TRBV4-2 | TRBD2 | CASSQGGTSGGQETQYF | TGTGCCAGCAGCCAAGGAGGGACTAGCGGGGGCCAAGAGACCCAGTACTTC
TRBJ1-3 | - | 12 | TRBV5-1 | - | CASSPEGNTIYF | TGCGCCAGCAGTCCGGAGGGAAACACCATATATTTT
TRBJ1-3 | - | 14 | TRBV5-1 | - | CASSPGGSGNTIYF | TGCGCCAGCAGCCCGGGAGGCTCTGGAAACACCATATATTTT